This entry concerns a single T cell receptor beta chain. Its cognate antigen is unknown. With 0 bases removed from V and 4 bases from J, the gap between germline ends came to 6 bases. Germline CDR1 SGHTA, CDR2 FQGNSA. This CDR3 is built from 13 residues. This specimen belongs to a study of T cell repertoires in cytomegalovirus infection. TCRdb independently ran MiXCR on the reads; one entry per CDR3 protein. The table records a few hundred thousand distinct CDR3 sequences, about 40% of them present only once. V gene TRBV7-2 combines with J gene TRBJ1-1; the D is unclear. The receptor was isolated from a human donor in good health (CMV status not recorded). Some clones in this sample may be carry-over from other donors' samples. The source material was cultured PBMCs, sampled from culture after CMV antigen stimulation. CDR3: CASSLAELTEAFF. The CDR3 DNA follows: TGTGCCAGCAGCTTAGCGGAACTCACTGAAGCTTTCTTT.